The 31 T cell receptor beta chains below were found in one sample sequenced in a study of regulatory T cells in long-lasting Graves disease. The authors built TCR beta libraries using iRepertoire HTBI primers and Arm-PCR of CDR3 regions. TCRdb reanalysed the multiplex PCR reads using MiXCR and keeps one entry per CDR3 protein. The table includes 700,000 or so distinct CDR3 sequences, around 30% detected once. Time point meaning: persistent/refractory GD, antithyroid drugs over 5 years with positive TRAb. Making the TCR library involved RNA that had been extracted from PBMCs. Sequences were derived from peripheral blood mononuclear cells (PBMCs), sampled when the disease was refractory, from a patient treated with antithyroid drugs. The origin of the receptors is a female donor with Graves disease.

This clonotype was counted only a few times. The CDR3 spells CASAAGGSNQPQHF. In DNA form, the CDR3 reads TGTGCCAGCGCCGCGGGGGGTAGCAATCAGCCCCAGCATTTT. This chain joins TRBV9 and TRBJ1-5; tentatively, D is TRBD1 (5 bases). The CDR3 is made up of 14 amino acids. V lost 7 bases and J 0 bases, leaving 11 bases between the germline ends. The germline gives CDR1 SGDLS, CDR2 YYNGEE.

This clonotype was recorded a few times. CDR3 loop: CASIRRDTYTGELFF. DNA for the CDR3: TGTGCCAGCATCCGCCGGGACACTTACACCGGGGAGCTGTTTTTT. This chain joins TRBV6-1 and TRBJ2-2, with D tentatively TRBD1 (6 bases). The CDR3 length is 15 residues. The germline gives CDR1 MNHNS, CDR2 SASEGT. Trimming pared 7 bases from V and 3 bases from J, leaving 15 bases between.

V and J are TRBV6-5 and TRBJ1-1, with D unresolved. Germline values: CDR1 MNHEY, CDR2 SVGAGI. V dropped 4 bases and J dropped 0 bases, with 15 bases sitting between them. The CDR3 covers 16 residues. The CDR3 DNA reads as TGTGCCAGCAGTTTAGACCCGGGGTCTATGAACACTGAAGCTTTCTTT. Translation: CASSLDPGSMNTEAFF.

The gene calls are TRBV20-1 and TRBJ1-5, with unresolved D. Germline loops: CDR1 DFQATT, CDR2 SNEGSKA (reference sequence). V lost 3 bases to trimming and J lost 0 bases, with 18 bases between them. The CDR3 covers 17 residues. CDR3 sequence (DNA): TGCAGTGCTAGCGACGGACGGCTTCCAACTAGCAATCAGCCCCAGCATTTT. Its translation is CSASDGRLPTSNQPQHF.

This clonotype was counted only a few times. The V and J genes are TRBV29-1 and TRBJ1-1; 11 bases are a match to TRBD1. Germline V gene lookup returns CDR1 SQVTM and CDR2 ANQGSEA. J lost 4 bases, V lost 4 bases, and 8 bases had no gene match. CDR3 size: 15 residues. The DNA of the CDR3 is TGCAGCGTTGGGATGGGACAGGGGGTCCGCACTGAAGCTTTCTTT. Translating gives CSVGMGQGVRTEAFF.

This clonotype was seen more than once but under ten times. The chain couples TRBV5-8 to TRBJ1-1, with D tentatively TRBD1 (6 bases). Germline V CDR1 and CDR2: SGHTS, YDEGEE. This CDR3 has 16 residues. Trimming took 0 bases from V and 4 from J, leaving 16 bases between them. The CDR3 sequence is CASSLAPPGAGTEAFF. CDR3 DNA sequence: TGTGCCAGCAGCTTGGCCCCCCCAGGGGCTGGCACTGAAGCTTTCTTT.

V and J are TRBV28 and TRBJ2-2; either TRBD1 or TRBD2 may supply D (5 bases each). Germline CDR1 is MDHEN and CDR2 is SYDVKM. The CDR3 spans 16 residues. V was trimmed by 3 bases and J by 3 bases, leaving 14 bases between them. For the CDR3, the DNA is TGTGCCAGCAGTTTTATAGGGACGGAGTACACCGGGGAGCTGTTTTTT. Translation: CASSFIGTEYTGELFF.

The table lists this clonotype with a few counts. The chain carries TRBV5-1 and TRBJ1-3; D not certain. Germline V lookup: CDR1 SGHRS, CDR2 YFSETQ. This CDR3 comprises 15 residues. The ends were cut back, 0 bases at V and 0 bases at J, with 7 bases in the middle. DNA for the CDR3: TGCGCCAGCAGCTTGGACGCAGGCTCTGGAAACACCATATATTTT. This translates into CASSLDAGSGNTIYF.

This clonotype has more than one count but fewer than ten. The gene calls are TRBV12-3 or TRBV12-4 and TRBJ1-2, with D tentatively TRBD1 (6 bases). There are 11 residues in the CDR3. Trimming pared 4 bases from V and 12 bases from J, leaving 12 bases between. CDR3 nucleotide sequence: TGTGCCAGCAGTTCTCAGGGGCATCACACCTTC. Translation: CASSSQGHHTF.

The gene calls are TRBV5-1 and TRBJ2-3, with D possibly matching TRBD1 (6 bases). The CDR3 has 15 amino acids. From germline, CDR1 is SGHRS and CDR2 YFSETQ. The V end was cut by 0 bases, the J end by 3 bases, with 11 bases between. In DNA form, the CDR3 reads TGCGCCAGCAGCTTGGAGGCAGGGGAAACAGATACGCAGTATTTT. Protein sequence: CASSLEAGETDTQYF.

This clonotype came up a few times. The chain couples TRBV19 to TRBJ1-5; 8 bases are shared with TRBD1. The junction had 7 bases not matched to a gene; V was cut back by 7 bases and J by 2 bases. Looked up from germline, CDR1 is LNHDA and CDR2 is SQIVND (reference sequence). CDR3 length equals 15 residues. CDR3 coding DNA: TGTGCCAGTATTCTGACAGGGGTCGGCAATCAGCCCCAGCATTTT. Protein: CASILTGVGNQPQHF.

This clonotype has a handful of counts. This chain uses TRBV19 with TRBJ1-5; a weak D match, TRBD1 (5 bases). V lost 5 bases, J lost 2 bases, and 13 bases lay in between. Germline assignment: CDR1 LNHDA and CDR2 SQIVND (reference sequence). The CDR3 length is 15 residues. The CDR3 DNA follows: TGTGCCAGTAGTCCCCACACAGGAGGCAATCAGCCCCAGCATTTT. This translates into CASSPHTGGNQPQHF.

The CDR3 DNA reads TGTGCCAGCAGTTCCGCGCTTAATCAGCCCCAGCATTTT. Protein: CASSSALNQPQHF. The chain has TRBV12-3 or TRBV12-4 and TRBJ1-5, with D unresolved. This CDR3 region has 13 residues. Trimming stripped 4 bases from V and 4 bases from J, with 8 bases between.

The chain uses TRBV5-1 and TRBJ1-2; 8 bases match TRBD1. Trimming removed 3 bases from V and 3 bases from J; junction bases left unmatched: 16. The CDR3 sequence is 18 residues long. CDR1 is SGHRS and CDR2 is YFSETQ in the germline V gene. The CDR3: CASSYRPGQVSGDYGYTF. As DNA, the CDR3 is TGCGCCAGCAGCTACCGACCGGGACAGGTATCAGGAGACTATGGCTACACCTTC.

V usage is TRBV6-2 or TRBV6-3 and J usage is TRBJ1-5; D uncertain. V was pared by 5 bases and J by 3 bases, with 11 bases between. Looked up from germline, CDR1 is MNHEY and CDR2 is SVGEGT. The CDR3 loop spans 14 amino acids. CDR3 DNA: TGTGCCAGCAGTGGCGACACCCTCAATCAGCCCCAGCATTTT. This translates into CASSGDTLNQPQHF.

This clonotype was counted a few times. The genes are TRBV20-1 and TRBJ1-6; D uncertain. The CDR3 covers 13 residues. The germline gives CDR1 DFQATT, CDR2 SNEGSKA (reference sequence). Trimming pared 1 base from V and 3 bases from J, leaving 4 bases between. The CDR3 nucleotides are TGCAGTGCTAGAGCGGGCTATAATTCACCCCTCCACTTT. Protein sequence: CSARAGYNSPLHF.

In its sample, this clonotype was seen a few times. The chain combines TRBV6-1 with TRBJ1-2; D not certain. Trimming cost V 1 base and J 9 bases, with 12 bases left between them. The germline V gene has CDR1 MNHNS and CDR2 SASEGT. CDR3 length: 13 amino acids. The CDR3 sequence is CASSEDDGSRYTF. CDR3 nucleotide sequence: TGTGCCAGCAGTGAAGACGACGGTTCCCGCTACACCTTC.

This clonotype was picked up a small number of times. The rearrangement links TRBV25-1 to TRBJ2-3; no firm D call. V was pared by 2 bases and J by 6 bases, with 6 bases between. The germline CDR1 and CDR2 sequences are MGHDK and SYGVNS. This CDR3 spans 12 amino acids. CDR3 nucleotide sequence: TGTGCCAGCAGTGAAGTTAAGGATACGCAGTATTTT. It is translated as CASSEVKDTQYF.

A few counts support this clonotype. V usage is TRBV7-9 and J usage is TRBJ1-1; tentative D call: TRBD1 (5 bases). The V and J ends lost 0 bases and 2 bases respectively, with 10 bases between them. Germline CDR1 reads SEHNR; CDR2 reads FQNEAQ (reference sequence). This CDR3 has 15 residues. The CDR3 loop is CASSLARDGNTEAFF. In DNA form, the CDR3 reads TGTGCCAGCAGCTTAGCGCGGGACGGAAACACTGAAGCTTTCTTT.

This chain connects TRBV14 to TRBJ1-2, with D perhaps matching TRBD1 (6 bases). Germline V gene data show CDR1 as SGHDN and CDR2 as FVKESK. Trimming took 4 bases from V and 4 from J, leaving 22 bases between them. The CDR3 spans 17 residues. CDR3 loop: CASSPTRWNRALYGYTF. The DNA of the CDR3 is TGTGCCAGCAGCCCGACTCGGTGGAACAGGGCCCTCTATGGCTACACCTTC.

This clonotype was counted between two and nine times. This may stem from a read error, because a much larger clone lies one nucleotide away. This rearrangement joins TRBV28 to TRBJ1-5; no reliable D call. There are 16 residues in the CDR3. Looked up from germline, CDR1 is MDHEN and CDR2 is SYDVKM. The CDR3 loop reads CAGRNTVRSGNQPQHF. CDR3 coding DNA: TGTGCCGGCAGGAATACTGTTAGATCCGGCAATCAGCCCCAGCATTTT.

The chain combines TRBV6-2 or TRBV6-3 with TRBJ1-4; D call uncertain. Germline assignment: CDR1 MNHEY and CDR2 SVGEGT. The V gene lost 5 bases and the J gene lost 8 bases, with 21 bases spanning the gap. The CDR3 covers 16 residues. CDR3 amino acids: CASSERSGRTAEKLFF. CDR3 in DNA: TGTGCCAGCAGTGAAAGATCGGGCCGGACTGCGGAAAAACTGTTTTTT.

The chain combines TRBV5-1 with TRBJ1-6, with no clear D. This CDR3 contains 15 residues. V dropped 0 bases and J dropped 2 bases, with 6 bases sitting between them. Germline assignment: CDR1 SGHRS and CDR2 YFSETQ. The CDR3 here is CASSLGRTYNSPLHF. The CDR3 nucleotides are TGCGCCAGCAGCTTGGGCAGGACCTATAATTCACCCCTCCACTTT.

The CDR3 loop is CATKDRGNYGYTF. CDR3 coding DNA: TGTGCCACCAAGGACAGGGGAAACTATGGCTACACCTTC. V and J are TRBV6-2 or TRBV6-3 and TRBJ1-2; TRBD1 matches 9 bases. The CDR3 spans 13 residues. The germline gives CDR1 MNHEY, CDR2 SVGEGT. V lost 10 bases, J lost 2 bases, and 5 bases stayed unmatched.

This clonotype was counted only a few times. The genes are TRBV28 and TRBJ1-4; 9 bases match TRBD1. The ends lost 11 bases at V and 6 bases at J; junction bases unmatched: 4. The CDR3 consists of 12 residues. CDR1 MDHEN and CDR2 SYDVKM come from the germline V gene. CDR3 region: CAGQGRDEKLFF. CDR3 DNA sequence: TGTGCCGGACAGGGGCGGGATGAAAAACTGTTTTTT. Variable domain in full (rest from reference TRBV28 and TRBJ1-4): DVKVTQSSRYLVKRTGEKVFLECVQDMDHENMFWYRQDPGLGLRLIYFSYDVKMKEKGDIPEGYSVSREKKERFSLILESASTNQTSMYLCAGQGRDEKLFFGSGTQLSVL.

This chain joins TRBV5-6 and TRBJ1-5, with 7 nucleotides matching TRBD1. The trim removed 5 bases at V and 4 bases at J, leaving 6 bases unmatched. Germline values: CDR1 SGHDT, CDR2 YYEEEE. The CDR3 is 14 residues long. CDR3 in amino acids: CASSRGQVNQPQHF. DNA for the CDR3: TGTGCCAGCAGTCGAGGACAGGTTAATCAGCCCCAGCATTTT.

The chain has TRBV12-3 or TRBV12-4 and TRBJ1-2; TRBD1 is a possible D gene (6 bases). This CDR3 contains 16 residues. V gave up 2 bases and J gave up 8 bases, with 21 bases separating them. This chain's CDR3 is CASSLTSEGGPGGYTF. The CDR3 bases are TGTGCCAGCAGTTTAACGTCCGAGGGGGGGCCTGGGGGCTACACCTTC.

The V and J genes are TRBV11-2 and TRBJ2-1; 9 bases fit TRBD2. This CDR3 comprises 14 residues. The ends lost 3 bases at V and 6 bases at J; junction bases unmatched: 3. Germline V gene data show CDR1 as SGHAT and CDR2 as FQNNGV. The CDR3 loop is CASSFAGGVNEQFF. Written as DNA, the CDR3 is TGTGCCAGCAGCTTTGCGGGAGGGGTCAATGAGCAGTTCTTC.

This clonotype showed up just a few times. This chain uses TRBV7-9 with TRBJ2-7; 8 nucleotides line up with TRBD2. Trimming at V came to 6 bases and at J to 6 bases, leaving 7 bases not matched to a gene. The CDR3 runs to 13 residues. Per germline, CDR1 SEHNR and CDR2 FQNEAQ (reference sequence). The CDR3 here is CASSTYAGGEQYF. CDR3 nucleotides: TGTGCCAGCAGTACATATGCGGGGGGCGAGCAGTACTTC.

The chain joins TRBV19 to TRBJ1-1; 8 positions match TRBD1. Trimming removed 10 bases from V and 5 bases from J; junction bases left unmatched: 6. Germline-derived CDR1 and CDR2 are LNHDA and SQIVND (reference sequence). This CDR3 has 12 amino acids. This chain's CDR3 is CATYQGATEAFF. As DNA, the CDR3 is TGTGCCACGTACCAGGGGGCGACTGAAGCTTTCTTT.

The chain uses TRBV5-5 and TRBJ2-7; tentatively, D is TRBD2 (5 bases). CDR3 length: 15 amino acids. Trimming shortened V by 0 bases and J by 5 bases, and 15 bases separated the two germline ends. Germline assignment: CDR1 SGHKS and CDR2 YYEKEE (reference sequence). CDR3 in DNA: TGTGCCAGCAGCTTGGGTCTAGGACTGGAAAACGAGCAGTACTTC. Its protein product is CASSLGLGLENEQYF.